This entry is about one T cell receptor (beta chain). The V end was cut by 2 bases, the J end by 3 bases, with 13 bases between. The CDR3 contains 16 residues. CDR1 is SGHTA, CDR2 FQGNSA, per germline. This record comes from a study of T-cell reconstitution after alpha-beta-depleted transplantation in children. The TCRbeta library was prepared with unique molecular identifiers. MiXCR, run by TCRdb on the PCR reads, gives a single entry per CDR3 protein. The data contain 400,000 to 550,000 distinct CDR3 sequences, about 11% of them singletons. This TCR was recovered from a child aged 2 to 10 with inherited bone marrow failure, due to receive a stem cell transplant. This sample comprised PBMCs, obtained before TCRalphabeta/CD19-depleted stem cell transplant. The J gene is TRBJ2-2, the V gene TRBV7-2; TRBD2 might be the D (7 bases). The CDR3 sequence: CASSLRGGADTGELFF. As DNA, the CDR3 is TGTGCCAGCAGCTTAAGAGGGGGGGCGGACACCGGGGAGCTGTTTTTT. Using reference TRBV7-2 and TRBJ2-2 for the parts outside the CDR3, the full variable domain is GAGVSQSPSNKVTEKGKDVELRCDPISGHTALYWYRQSLGQGLEFLIYFQGNSAPDKSGLPSDRFSAERTGGSVSTLTIQRTQQEDSAVYLCASSLRGGADTGELFFGEGSRLTVL.